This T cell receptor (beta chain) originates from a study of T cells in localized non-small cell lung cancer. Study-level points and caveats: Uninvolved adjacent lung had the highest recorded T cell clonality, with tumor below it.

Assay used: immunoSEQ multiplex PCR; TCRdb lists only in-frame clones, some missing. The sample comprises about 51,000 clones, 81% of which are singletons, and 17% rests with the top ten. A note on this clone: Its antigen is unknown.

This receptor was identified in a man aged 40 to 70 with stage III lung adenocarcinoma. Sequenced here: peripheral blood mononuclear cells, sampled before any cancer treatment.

CDR3: CASSPGQGRAGDTQYF. CDR3 DNA: TGCGCCAGCAGTCCCGGACAGGGCCGCGCCGGAGATACGCAGTATTTT. The V call is TRBV5-1, the J call TRBJ2-3; 8 bases line up with TRBD1. V was clipped by 5 bases and J by 5 bases; unmatched bases: 13. In germline, CDR1 is SGHRS, CDR2 YFSETQ. This CDR3 spans 16 amino acids. Drawing the rest from reference TRBV5-1 and TRBJ2-3, the complete variable domain is KAGVTQTPRYLIKTRGQQVTLSCSPISGHRSVSWYQQTPGQGLQFLFEYFSETQRNKGNFPGRFSGRQFSNSRSEMNVSTLELGDSALYLCASSPGQGRAGDTQYFGPGTRLTVL.